This record covers a single TCR beta chain. Germline CDR1 is MNHEY and CDR2 is SVGAGI. The CDR3 runs to 14 residues. V was shortened by 2 bases and J by 7 bases, with 14 bases between the two germline ends. This record comes from a study of blood T cell repertoires in COVID-19. Authors' analysis steps: Quantification of nucleated cells was approximated via reference gene primer amplification. Data came from immunoSEQ multiplex PCR; TCRdb stores just in-frame clones and leaves some out. That table supplies the V and J calls and clone size; D and trimming were determined from the DNA. The sample holds 90,000 to 130,000 clones, 82% seen once.

This chain joins TRBV6-5 and TRBJ1-2; TRBD1 is a possible D gene (5 bases). The sample comprised peripheral blood. The receptor was isolated from a man between 65 and 79 years old with acute or convalescent COVID-19. Here the CDR3 DNA reads TGTGCCAGCAGTTACGTCGGACAACGCAGTGGCTACACCTTC. Translated: CASSYVGQRSGYTF.